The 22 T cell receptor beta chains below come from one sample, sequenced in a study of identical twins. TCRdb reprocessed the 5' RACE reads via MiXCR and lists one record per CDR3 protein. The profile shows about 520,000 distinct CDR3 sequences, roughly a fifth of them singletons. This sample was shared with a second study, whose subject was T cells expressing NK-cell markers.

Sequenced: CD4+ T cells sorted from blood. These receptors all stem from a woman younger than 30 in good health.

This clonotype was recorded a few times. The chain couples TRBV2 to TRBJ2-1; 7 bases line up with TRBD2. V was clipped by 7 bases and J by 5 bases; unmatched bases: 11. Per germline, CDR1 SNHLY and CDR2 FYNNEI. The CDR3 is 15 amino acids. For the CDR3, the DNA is TGTGCCAGCATCCAAAGGGAGGGACTCCACAATGAGCAGTTCTTC. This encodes CASIQREGLHNEQFF.

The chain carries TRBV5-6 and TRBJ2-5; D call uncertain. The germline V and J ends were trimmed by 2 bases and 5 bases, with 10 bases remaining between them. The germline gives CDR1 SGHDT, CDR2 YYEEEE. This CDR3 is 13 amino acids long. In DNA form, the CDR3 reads TGTGCCAGCAGCTTAGGCAGCTGGGAGACCCAGTACTTC. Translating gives CASSLGSWETQYF.

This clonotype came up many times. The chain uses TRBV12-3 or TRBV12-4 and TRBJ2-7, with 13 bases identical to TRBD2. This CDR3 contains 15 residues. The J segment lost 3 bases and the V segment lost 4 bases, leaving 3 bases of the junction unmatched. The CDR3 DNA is TGTGCCAGCAGTTCGACTAGCGGGGGGTTCTACGAGCAGTACTTC. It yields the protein CASSSTSGGFYEQYF.

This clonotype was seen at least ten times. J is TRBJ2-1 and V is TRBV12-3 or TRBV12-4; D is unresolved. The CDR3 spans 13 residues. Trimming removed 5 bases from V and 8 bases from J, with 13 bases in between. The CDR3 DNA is TGTGCCAGCAGTCCGAATAGTATCCATGAGCAGTTCTTC. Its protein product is CASSPNSIHEQFF.

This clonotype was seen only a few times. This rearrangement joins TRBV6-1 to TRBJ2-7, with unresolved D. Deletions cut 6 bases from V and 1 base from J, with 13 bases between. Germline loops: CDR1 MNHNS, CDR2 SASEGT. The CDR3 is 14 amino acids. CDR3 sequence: CASSDSSHSYEQYF. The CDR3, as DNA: TGTGCCAGCAGCGATTCCAGTCATTCCTACGAGCAGTACTTC.

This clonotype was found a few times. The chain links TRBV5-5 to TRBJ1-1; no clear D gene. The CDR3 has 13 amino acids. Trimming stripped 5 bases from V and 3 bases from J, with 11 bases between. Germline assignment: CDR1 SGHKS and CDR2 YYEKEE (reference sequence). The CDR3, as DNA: TGTGCCAGCAGTCCGCGATGGTACACTGAAGCTTTCTTT. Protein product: CASSPRWYTEAFF.

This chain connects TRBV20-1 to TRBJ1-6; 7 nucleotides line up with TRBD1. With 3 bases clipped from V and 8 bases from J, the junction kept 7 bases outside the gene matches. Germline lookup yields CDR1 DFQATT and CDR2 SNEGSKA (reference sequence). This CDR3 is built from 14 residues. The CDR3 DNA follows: TGCAGTGCTAGGCCGACAGGGACGGATTCACCCCTCCACTTT. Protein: CSARPTGTDSPLHF.

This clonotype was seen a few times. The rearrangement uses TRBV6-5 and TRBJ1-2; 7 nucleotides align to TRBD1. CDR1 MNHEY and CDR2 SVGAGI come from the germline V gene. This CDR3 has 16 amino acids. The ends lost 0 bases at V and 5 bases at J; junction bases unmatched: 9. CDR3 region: CASSYSRGGKWYGYTF. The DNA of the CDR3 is TGTGCCAGCAGTTACTCCAGGGGGGGCAAGTGGTATGGCTACACCTTC.

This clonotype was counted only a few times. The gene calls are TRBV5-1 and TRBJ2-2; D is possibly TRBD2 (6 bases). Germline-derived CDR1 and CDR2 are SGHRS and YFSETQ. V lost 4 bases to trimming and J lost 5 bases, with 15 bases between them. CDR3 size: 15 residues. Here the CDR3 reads CASSLGASETGELFF. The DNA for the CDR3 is TGCGCCAGCAGCCTCGGGGCTAGCGAGACCGGGGAGCTGTTTTTT.

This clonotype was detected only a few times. CDR3 region: CSARDRREGEKLFF. The CDR3 DNA sequence: TGCAGTGCTAGAGATCGCAGGGAGGGAGAAAAACTGTTTTTT. This chain connects TRBV20-1 to TRBJ1-4; possibly TRBD1 for D (5 bases). Trimming pared 0 bases from V and 8 bases from J, leaving 13 bases between. Germline loops: CDR1 DFQATT, CDR2 SNEGSKA (reference sequence). The CDR3 sequence is 14 residues long.

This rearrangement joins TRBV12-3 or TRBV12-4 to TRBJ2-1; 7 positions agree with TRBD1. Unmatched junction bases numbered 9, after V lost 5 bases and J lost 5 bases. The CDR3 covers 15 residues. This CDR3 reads CASSEVQGPDNEQFF. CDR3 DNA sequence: TGTGCCAGCAGTGAAGTACAGGGGCCGGACAATGAGCAGTTCTTC.

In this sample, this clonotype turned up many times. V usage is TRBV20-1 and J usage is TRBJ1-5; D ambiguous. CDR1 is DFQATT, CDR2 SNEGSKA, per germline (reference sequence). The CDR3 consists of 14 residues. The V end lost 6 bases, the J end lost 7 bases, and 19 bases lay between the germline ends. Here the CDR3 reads CSAQDVRLGQPQHF. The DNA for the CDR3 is TGCAGTGCCCAGGACGTACGCTTGGGGCAGCCCCAGCATTTT.

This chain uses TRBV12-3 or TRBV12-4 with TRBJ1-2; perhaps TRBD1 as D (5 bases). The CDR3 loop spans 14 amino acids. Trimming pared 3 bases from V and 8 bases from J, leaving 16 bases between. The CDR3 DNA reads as TGTGCCAGCAGTTTCTCTCCCGGGGGTTCGGGCTACACCTTC. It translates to CASSFSPGGSGYTF.

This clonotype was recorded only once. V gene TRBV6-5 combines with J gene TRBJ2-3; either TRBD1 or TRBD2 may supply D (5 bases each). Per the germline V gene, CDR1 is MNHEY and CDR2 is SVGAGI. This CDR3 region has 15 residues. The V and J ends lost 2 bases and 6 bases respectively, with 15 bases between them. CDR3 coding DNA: TGTGCCAGCAGTTACGCTCGGGGCAGGCGGGATACGCAGTATTTT. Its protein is CASSYARGRRDTQYF.

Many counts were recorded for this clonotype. CDR3 protein: CATSSGLSYEQYF. CDR3 coding DNA: TGTGCCACCTCTAGCGGCCTCTCCTACGAGCAGTACTTC. The V call is TRBV10-3, the J call TRBJ2-7; TRBD2 agrees at 7 bases. The CDR3 loop spans 13 amino acids. With 10 bases clipped from V and 0 bases from J, the junction kept 6 bases outside the gene matches. Germline CDR1 and CDR2: ENHRY and SYGVKD.

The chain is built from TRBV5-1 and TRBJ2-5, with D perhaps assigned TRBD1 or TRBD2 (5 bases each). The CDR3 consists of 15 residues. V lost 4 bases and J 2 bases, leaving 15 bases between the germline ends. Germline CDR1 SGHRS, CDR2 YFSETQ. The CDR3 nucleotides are TGCGCCAGCAGCCTAGGGAGCGCAGGGCAAGAGACCCAGTACTTC. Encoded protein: CASSLGSAGQETQYF.

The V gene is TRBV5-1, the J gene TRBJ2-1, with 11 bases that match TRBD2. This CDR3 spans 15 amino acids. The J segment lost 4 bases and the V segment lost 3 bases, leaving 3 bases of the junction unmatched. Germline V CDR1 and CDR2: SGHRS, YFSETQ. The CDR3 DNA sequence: TGCGCCAGCAGCTACGTAGCGGGAGGGTACAATGAGCAGTTCTTC. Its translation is CASSYVAGGYNEQFF. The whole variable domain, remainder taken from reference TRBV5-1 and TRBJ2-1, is KAGVTQTPRYLIKTRGQQVTLSCSPISGHRSVSWYQQTPGQGLQFLFEYFSETQRNKGNFPGRFSGRQFSNSRSEMNVSTLELGDSALYLCASSYVAGGYNEQFFGPGTRLTVL.

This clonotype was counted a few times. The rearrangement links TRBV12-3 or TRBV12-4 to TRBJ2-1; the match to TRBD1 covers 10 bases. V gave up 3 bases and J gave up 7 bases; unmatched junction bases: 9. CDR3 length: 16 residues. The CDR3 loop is CASSFPGQGIQNEQFF. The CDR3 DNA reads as TGTGCCAGCAGTTTCCCGGGACAGGGGATTCAAAATGAGCAGTTCTTC.

The CDR3 DNA sequence: TGCGCCAGCAGCCAAGGACTATCGGAGACCCAGTACTTC. Translated: CASSQGLSETQYF. The chain links TRBV4-3 to TRBJ2-5; tentatively, D is TRBD2 (5 bases). Germline V gene lookup returns CDR1 LGHNA and CDR2 YSLEER. The V end lost 1 base, the J end lost 5 bases, and 8 bases lay between the germline ends. The CDR3 spans 13 residues.

CDR3 nucleotides: TGCAGTGCAGGGACAGGGGACATCACAGATACGCAGTATTTT. Translating gives CSAGTGDITDTQYF. V is TRBV20-1 and J is TRBJ2-3, with 10 bases aligning to TRBD1. V dropped 6 bases and J dropped 2; count of bases not matched to a gene: 5. CDR1 and CDR2 from the germline V gene are DFQATT and SNEGSKA (reference sequence). The CDR3 totals 14 residues.

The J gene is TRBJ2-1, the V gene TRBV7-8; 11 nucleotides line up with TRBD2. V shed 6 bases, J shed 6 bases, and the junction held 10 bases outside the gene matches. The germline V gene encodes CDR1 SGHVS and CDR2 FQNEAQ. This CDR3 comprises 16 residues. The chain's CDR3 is CASRNHRLAGPNEQFF. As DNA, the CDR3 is TGTGCCAGCAGGAACCATAGACTAGCGGGGCCCAATGAGCAGTTCTTC.

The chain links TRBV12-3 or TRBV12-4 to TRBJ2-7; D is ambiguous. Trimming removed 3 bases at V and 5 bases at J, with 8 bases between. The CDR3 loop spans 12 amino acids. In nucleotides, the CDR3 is TGTGCCAGCAGTTTGGGCGAAAACGAGCAGTACTTC. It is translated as CASSLGENEQYF.